What follows describes a single T cell receptor beta chain. Its specific antigen is unknown. Base quality data are lacking; no much larger clone is found one base away. At the junction V is shortened by 0 bases and J by 12 bases; bases outside the gene matches: 8. The germline V gene (reference sequence) yields SGHNT for CDR1 and YYREEE for CDR2. The cysteine opens and the phenylalanine closes a CDR3 of 13 amino acids. Only the CDR3 region is kept as DNA, spanning 39 bases read in frame from base 1. The data were obtained in a study of blood T cell repertoires in COVID-19 (dated by TCRdb to the early 2020s). Looking at the study overall: The collaborator samples originated in the United States, Italy and Spain and spanned the acute and convalescent phases of COVID-19. The repertoires were released in a freely available public database intended as a resource for research on the immune response to SARS-CoV-2. Where available, HLA class I and class II types were taken from metadata supplied by the sample provider and were not determined by assay-based typing. Nearly every sample came with metadata listing a de-identified subject ID, COVID-19 status, age in years and sex. Subjects who had been exposed to COVID-19, were actively infected with it, or had recovered from it provided the deeply sampled blood TCRbeta repertoires that made up the dataset. Samples came from the ongoing ImmuneRACE study (first 160 participants) plus 1,254 subjects from 6 global collaborators. The prospective study material was composed of cDNA or gDNA derived from T cells, B-cell-depleted T cells, or PBMCs.

The immunoSEQ Assay, a bias-controlled multiplex PCR, was used to amplify TCRbeta CDR3 regions from genomic DNA. In the paper's pipeline: The number of nucleated cells in each sample was estimated from the amplification of reference gene primers within the assay. Sequence reads were collapsed and filtered to measure the absolute abundance of every unique TCRbeta CDR3 rearrangement. For each sample, productive Simpson clonality was calculated by taking the square root of Simpson's diversity index across productive rearrangements. This immuneACCESS table, as held by TCRdb, lists in-frame sequences with V and J called but not all clones. Of the missing ones, under half trace to an unresolved V gene in checked studies; the others have no known cause. V and J calls and clone size are as listed in that table; D and trimming were resolved from the DNA. Counted in this sample were about 68,000 clones; about 91% of them appeared once. The leading ten clones occupy around 7% of the sample.

Overall results and qualifications from the work: Clinical and demographic metadata were provided uncurated, with the amount varying by source and participant.

One collaborating source in Seattle enrolled patients while the patients were actively infected and followed the patients over time throughout the course of disease. The collaborating institutions used their own protocols to collect whole blood in K2EDTA tubes. Collaborator samples were shipped for TCRbeta analysis as frozen whole blood, isolated PBMCs, or DNA extracted from either sample type. Here the chain combines TRBV5-4 and TRBJ2-7; TRBD1 lines up with 8 middle nucleotides. Sequencing was done on a sample of peripheral blood. The receptor's source is a middle-aged man with COVID-19, enrolled during active disease. This receptor has the CDR3 CASSLVAGGELYF. The base sequence is TGTGCCAGCAGCTTGGTGGCAGGGGGCGAATTGTACTTC.